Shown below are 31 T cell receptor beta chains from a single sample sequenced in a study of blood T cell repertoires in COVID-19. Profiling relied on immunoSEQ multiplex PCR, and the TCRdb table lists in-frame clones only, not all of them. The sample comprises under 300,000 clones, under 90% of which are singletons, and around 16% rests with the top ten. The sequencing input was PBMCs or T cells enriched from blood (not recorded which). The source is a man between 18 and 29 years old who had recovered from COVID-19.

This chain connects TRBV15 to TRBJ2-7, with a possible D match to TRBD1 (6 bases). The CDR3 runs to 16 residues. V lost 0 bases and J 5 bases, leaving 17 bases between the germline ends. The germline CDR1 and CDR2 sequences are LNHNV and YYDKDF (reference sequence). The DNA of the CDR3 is TGTGCCACCAGCAGAGATCGGCAGGGGATGATCGACGAGCAGTACTTC. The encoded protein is CATSRDRQGMIDEQYF.

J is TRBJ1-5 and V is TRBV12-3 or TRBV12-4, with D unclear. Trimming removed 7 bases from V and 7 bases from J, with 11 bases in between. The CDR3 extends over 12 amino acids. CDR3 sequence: CASTFSSQPQHF. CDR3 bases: TGTGCCAGCACTTTCTCTAGCCAGCCCCAGCATTTT.

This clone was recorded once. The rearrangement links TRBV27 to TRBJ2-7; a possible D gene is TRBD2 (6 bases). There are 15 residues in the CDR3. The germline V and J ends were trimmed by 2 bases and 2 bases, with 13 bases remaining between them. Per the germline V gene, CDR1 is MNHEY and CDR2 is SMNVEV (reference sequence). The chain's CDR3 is CASSLGAGPPYEQYF. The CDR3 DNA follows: TGTGCCAGCAGTTTAGGTGCGGGACCACCCTACGAGCAGTACTTC.

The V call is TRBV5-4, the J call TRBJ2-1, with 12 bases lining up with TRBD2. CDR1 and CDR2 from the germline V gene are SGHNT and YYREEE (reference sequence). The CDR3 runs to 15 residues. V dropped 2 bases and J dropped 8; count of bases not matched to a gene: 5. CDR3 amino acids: CASSLRLAGADEQFF. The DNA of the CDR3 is TGTGCCAGCAGCTTAAGACTAGCGGGAGCCGATGAGCAGTTCTTC.

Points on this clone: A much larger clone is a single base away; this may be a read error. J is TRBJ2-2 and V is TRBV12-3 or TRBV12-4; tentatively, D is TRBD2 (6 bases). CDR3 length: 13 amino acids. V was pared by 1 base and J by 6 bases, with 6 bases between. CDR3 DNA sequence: TGTGCCAGCAGTTTAGGCGGGGCCGGGGAGCTGTTTTTT. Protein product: CASSLGGAGELFF.

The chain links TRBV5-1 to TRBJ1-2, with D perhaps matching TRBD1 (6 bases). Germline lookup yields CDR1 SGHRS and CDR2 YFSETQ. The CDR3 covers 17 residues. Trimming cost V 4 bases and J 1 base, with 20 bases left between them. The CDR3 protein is CASSPLPGGAGNYGYTF. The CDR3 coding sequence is TGCGCCAGCAGCCCCCTTCCTGGGGGGGCTGGTAACTATGGCTACACCTTC.

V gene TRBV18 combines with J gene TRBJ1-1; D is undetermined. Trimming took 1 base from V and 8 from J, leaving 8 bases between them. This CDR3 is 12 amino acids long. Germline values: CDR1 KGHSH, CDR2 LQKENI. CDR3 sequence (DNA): TGTGCCAGCTCACCACGACAAAGGGAAGCTTTCTTT. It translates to CASSPRQREAFF.

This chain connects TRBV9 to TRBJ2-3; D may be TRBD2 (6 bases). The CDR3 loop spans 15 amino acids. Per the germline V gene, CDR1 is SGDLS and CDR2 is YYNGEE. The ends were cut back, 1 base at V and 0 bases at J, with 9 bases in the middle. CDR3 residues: CASSVSGTSTDTQYF. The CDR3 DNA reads TGTGCCAGCAGCGTATCCGGGACTAGCACAGATACGCAGTATTTT.

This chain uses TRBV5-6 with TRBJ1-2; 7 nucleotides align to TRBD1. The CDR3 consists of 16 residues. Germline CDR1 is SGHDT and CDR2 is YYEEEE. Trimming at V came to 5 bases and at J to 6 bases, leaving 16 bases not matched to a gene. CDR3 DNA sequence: TGTGCCAGCAGTGGGTTACAATCAACAGGGGACCATGGCTACACCTTC. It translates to CASSGLQSTGDHGYTF.

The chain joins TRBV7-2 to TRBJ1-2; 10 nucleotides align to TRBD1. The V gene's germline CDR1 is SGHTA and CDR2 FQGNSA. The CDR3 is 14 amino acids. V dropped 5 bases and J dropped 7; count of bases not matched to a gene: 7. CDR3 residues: CASSPETGGVGYTF. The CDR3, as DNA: TGTGCCAGCAGCCCAGAGACAGGGGGCGTTGGCTACACCTTC.

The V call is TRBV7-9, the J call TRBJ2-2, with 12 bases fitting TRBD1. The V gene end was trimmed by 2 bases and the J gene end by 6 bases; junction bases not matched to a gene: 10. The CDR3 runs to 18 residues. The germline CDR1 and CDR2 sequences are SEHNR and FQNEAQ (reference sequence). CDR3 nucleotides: TGTGCCAGCAGCTTATGGTCCCGGGACAGGGGGCTAGCCGGGGAGCTGTTTTTT. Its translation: CASSLWSRDRGLAGELFF.

CDR3 nucleotides: TGCGCCAGCAGCTTACAGGGACAGGGGACTGCTGGGGCCAACGTCCTGACTTTC. This sequence encodes CASSLQGQGTAGANVLTF. This rearrangement joins TRBV5-1 to TRBJ2-6, with 10 nucleotides matching TRBD1. Germline V gene data show CDR1 as SGHRS and CDR2 as YFSETQ. The CDR3 is 18 residues long. V lost 2 bases and J lost 2; bases outside the gene matches: 7.

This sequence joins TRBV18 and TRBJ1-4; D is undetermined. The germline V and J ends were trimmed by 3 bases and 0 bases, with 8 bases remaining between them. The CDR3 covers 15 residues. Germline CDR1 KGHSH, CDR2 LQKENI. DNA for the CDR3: TGTGCCAGCTCACCTGGGCGGGCAACTAATGAAAAACTGTTTTTT. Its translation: CASSPGRATNEKLFF. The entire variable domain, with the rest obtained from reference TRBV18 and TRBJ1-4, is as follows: NAGVMQNPRHLVRRRGQEARLRCSPMKGHSHVYWYRQLPEEGLKFMVYLQKENIIDESGMPKERFSAEFPKEGPSILRIQQVVRGDSAAYFCASSPGRATNEKLFFGSGTQLSVL.

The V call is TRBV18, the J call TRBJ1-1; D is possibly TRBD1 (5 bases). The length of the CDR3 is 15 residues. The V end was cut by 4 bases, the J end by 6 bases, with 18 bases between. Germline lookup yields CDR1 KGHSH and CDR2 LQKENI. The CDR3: CASSRAGLVDAEAFF. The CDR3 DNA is TGTGCCAGCTCACGGGCGGGACTCGTGGACGCTGAAGCTTTCTTT.

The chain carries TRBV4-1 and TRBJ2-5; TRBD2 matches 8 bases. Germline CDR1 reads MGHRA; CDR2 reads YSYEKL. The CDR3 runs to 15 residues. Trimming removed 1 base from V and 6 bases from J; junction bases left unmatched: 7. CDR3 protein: CASSQAGGPRQTQYF. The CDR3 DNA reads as TGCGCCAGCAGCCAAGCGGGGGGGCCACGGCAGACCCAGTACTTC.

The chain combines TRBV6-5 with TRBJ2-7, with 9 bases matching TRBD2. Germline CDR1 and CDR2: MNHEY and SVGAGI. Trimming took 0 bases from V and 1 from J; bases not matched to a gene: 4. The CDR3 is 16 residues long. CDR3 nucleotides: TGTGCCAGCAGTTACTCCGTAGCGGGAGAATCCTACGAGCAGTACTTC. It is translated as CASSYSVAGESYEQYF.

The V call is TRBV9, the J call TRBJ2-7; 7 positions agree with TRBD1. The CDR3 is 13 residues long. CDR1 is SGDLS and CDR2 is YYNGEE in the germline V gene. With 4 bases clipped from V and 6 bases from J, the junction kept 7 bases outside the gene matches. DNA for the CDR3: TGTGCCAGCAGCTCACGGACAGGAGGCGAGCAGTACTTC. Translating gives CASSSRTGGEQYF. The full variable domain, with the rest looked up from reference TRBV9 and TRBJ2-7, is DSGVTQTPKHLITATGQRVTLRCSPRSGDLSVYWYQQSLDQGLQFLIQYYNGEERAKGNILERFSAQQFPDLHSELNLSSLELGDSALYFCASSSRTGGEQYFGPGTRLTVT.

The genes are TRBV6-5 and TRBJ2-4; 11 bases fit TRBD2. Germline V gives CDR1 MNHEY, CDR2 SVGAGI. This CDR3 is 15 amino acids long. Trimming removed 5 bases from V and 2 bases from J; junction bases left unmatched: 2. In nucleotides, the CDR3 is TGTGCCAGCAGTCGACTAGCGGGAACCAAAAACATTCAGTACTTC. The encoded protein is CASSRLAGTKNIQYF.

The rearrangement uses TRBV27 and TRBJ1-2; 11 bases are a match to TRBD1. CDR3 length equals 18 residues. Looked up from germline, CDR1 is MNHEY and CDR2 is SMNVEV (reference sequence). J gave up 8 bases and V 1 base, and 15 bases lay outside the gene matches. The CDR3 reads CASSLYPSRTGGPGGYTF. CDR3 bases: TGTGCCAGCAGTTTATACCCCTCCAGGACAGGGGGCCCGGGGGGCTACACCTTC.

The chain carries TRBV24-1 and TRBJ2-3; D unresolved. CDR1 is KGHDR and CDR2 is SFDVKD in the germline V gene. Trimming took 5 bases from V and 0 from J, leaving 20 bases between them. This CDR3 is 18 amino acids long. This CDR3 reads CATSASEIWRKSTDTQYF. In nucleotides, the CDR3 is TGTGCCACCAGTGCTTCTGAAATCTGGCGGAAAAGCACAGATACGCAGTATTTT.

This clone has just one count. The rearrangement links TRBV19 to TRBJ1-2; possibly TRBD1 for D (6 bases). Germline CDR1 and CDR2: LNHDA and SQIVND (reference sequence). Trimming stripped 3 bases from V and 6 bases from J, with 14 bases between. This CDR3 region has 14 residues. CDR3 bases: TGTGCCAGTAGTATGTTTAGCAGGGGTAATGGCTACACCTTC. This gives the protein CASSMFSRGNGYTF.

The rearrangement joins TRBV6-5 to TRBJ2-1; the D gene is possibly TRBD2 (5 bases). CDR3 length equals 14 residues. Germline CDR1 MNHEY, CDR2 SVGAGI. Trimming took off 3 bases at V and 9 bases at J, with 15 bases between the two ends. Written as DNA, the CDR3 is TGTGCCAGCAGTTATGTCTCGGGGTTTACTGAGCAGTTCTTC. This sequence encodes CASSYVSGFTEQFF.

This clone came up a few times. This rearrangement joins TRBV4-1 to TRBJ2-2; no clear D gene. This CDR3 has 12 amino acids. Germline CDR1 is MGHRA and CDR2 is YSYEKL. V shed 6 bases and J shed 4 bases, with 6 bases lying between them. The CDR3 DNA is TGCGCCAGCAGGAGGATCACCGGGGAGCTGTTTTTT. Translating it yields CASRRITGELFF.

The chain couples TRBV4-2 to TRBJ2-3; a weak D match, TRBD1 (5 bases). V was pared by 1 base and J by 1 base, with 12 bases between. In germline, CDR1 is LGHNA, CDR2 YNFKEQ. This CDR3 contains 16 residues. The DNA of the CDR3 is TGTGCCAGCAGCCAAGGACAGAGCCTGGGCACAGATACGCAGTATTTT. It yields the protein CASSQGQSLGTDTQYF.

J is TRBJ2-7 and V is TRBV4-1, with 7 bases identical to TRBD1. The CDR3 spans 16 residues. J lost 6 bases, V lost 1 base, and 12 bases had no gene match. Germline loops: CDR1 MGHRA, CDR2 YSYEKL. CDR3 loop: CASSQGRTGLSGEQYF. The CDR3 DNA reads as TGCGCCAGCAGCCAAGGCCGGACAGGTCTATCTGGCGAGCAGTACTTC.

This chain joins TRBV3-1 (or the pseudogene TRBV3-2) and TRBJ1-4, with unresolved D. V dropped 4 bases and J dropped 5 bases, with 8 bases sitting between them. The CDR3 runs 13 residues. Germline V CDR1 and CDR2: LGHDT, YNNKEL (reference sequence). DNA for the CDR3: TGTGCCAGCAGCCTATACGGGAATGAAAAACTGTTTTTT. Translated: CASSLYGNEKLFF.

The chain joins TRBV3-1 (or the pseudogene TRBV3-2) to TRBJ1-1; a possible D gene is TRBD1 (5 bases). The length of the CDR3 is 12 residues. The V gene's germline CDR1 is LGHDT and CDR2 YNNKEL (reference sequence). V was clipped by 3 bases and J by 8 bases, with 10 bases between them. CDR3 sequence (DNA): TGTGCCAGCAGCCACGGACGGACAGAAGCTTTCTTT. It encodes CASSHGRTEAFF.

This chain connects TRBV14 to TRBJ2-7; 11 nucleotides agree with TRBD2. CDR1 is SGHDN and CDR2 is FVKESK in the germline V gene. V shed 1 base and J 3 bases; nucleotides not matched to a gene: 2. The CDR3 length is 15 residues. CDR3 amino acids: CASSQASGGIYEQYF. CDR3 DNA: TGTGCCAGCAGCCAAGCTAGCGGGGGGATCTACGAGCAGTACTTC.

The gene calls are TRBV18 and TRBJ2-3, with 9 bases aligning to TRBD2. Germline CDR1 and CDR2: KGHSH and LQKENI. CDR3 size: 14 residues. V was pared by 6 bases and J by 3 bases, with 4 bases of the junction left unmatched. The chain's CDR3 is CASSLAGFTDTQYF. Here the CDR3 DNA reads TGTGCCAGCTCGCTAGCGGGGTTTACAGATACGCAGTATTTT.

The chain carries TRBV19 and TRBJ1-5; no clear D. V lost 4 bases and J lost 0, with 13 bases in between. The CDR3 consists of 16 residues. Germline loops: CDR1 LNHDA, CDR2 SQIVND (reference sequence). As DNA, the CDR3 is TGTGCCAGTAGTAGTCTTCAGGAAAATAGCAATCAGCCCCAGCATTTT. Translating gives CASSSLQENSNQPQHF. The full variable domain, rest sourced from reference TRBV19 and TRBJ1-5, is DGGITQSPKYLFRKEGQNVTLSCEQNLNHDAMYWYRQDPGQGLRLIYYSQIVNDFQKGDIAEGYSVSREKKESFPLTVTSAQKNPTAFYLCASSSLQENSNQPQHFGDGTRLSIL.

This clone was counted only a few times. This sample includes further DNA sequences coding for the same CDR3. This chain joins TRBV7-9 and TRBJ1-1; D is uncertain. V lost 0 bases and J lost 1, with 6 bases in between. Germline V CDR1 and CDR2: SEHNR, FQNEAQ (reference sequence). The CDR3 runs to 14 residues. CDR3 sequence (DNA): TGTGCCAGCAGCTTAGCCGGCGGGAACACTGAAGCTTTCTTT. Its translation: CASSLAGGNTEAFF.